The 32 T cell receptor beta chains below were found in one sample sequenced in a study of OX40 agonist ivuxolimab in advanced cancers. Some clones are missing from TCRdb's copy, which holds only in-frame ones; the method was immunoSEQ multiplex PCR. This table holds about 26,000 clones, 76% found once. The starting material was CD4+ or CD8+ T cells sorted from blood, obtained in a trial of the OX40 agonist ivuxolimab. These receptors were collected from an adult with an advanced solid tumor such as melanoma, head and neck, liver or kidney cancer.

The chain has TRBV27 and TRBJ2-7, with 9 bases aligning to TRBD1. The CDR3 is 14 residues long. V shed 7 bases and J 9 bases; nucleotides not matched to a gene: 13. The V gene's germline CDR1 is MNHEY and CDR2 SMNVEV (reference sequence). CDR3 residues: CASNNRGRGMLQYF. For the CDR3, the DNA is TGTGCCAGCAACAACAGGGGGCGCGGTATGCTGCAGTACTTC.

V gene TRBV10-3 combines with J gene TRBJ2-1, with D uncertain. Per the germline V gene, CDR1 is ENHRY and CDR2 is SYGVKD. The CDR3 loop spans 14 amino acids. V lost 8 bases and J 4 bases, leaving 15 bases between the germline ends. CDR3 in DNA: TGTGCCATCGCGTACAGCCAACTATACAATGAGCAGTTCTTC. The encoded protein is CAIAYSQLYNEQFF.

This clone appeared once. V usage is TRBV7-3 and J usage is TRBJ2-5; D unclear. Germline V gives CDR1 SGHTA, CDR2 FQGTGA. This CDR3 has 15 amino acids. V gave up 5 bases and J gave up 2 bases, with 15 bases separating them. The CDR3 DNA follows: TGTGCCAGCAGCCAAAGTAGGTCCTCTCAAGAGACCCAGTACTTC. Protein product: CASSQSRSSQETQYF.

This clone has only one observation. The chain is built from TRBV7-6 and TRBJ2-3; D uncertain. Germline V gene data show CDR1 as SGHVS and CDR2 as FNYEAQ. CDR3 length: 13 residues. With 6 bases removed from V and 0 bases from J, the gap between germline ends came to 7 bases. CDR3 loop: CASRPSSTDTQYF. The CDR3 nucleotides read TGTGCCAGCAGACCCTCAAGCACAGATACGCAGTATTTT.

For this clone: The sample holds other DNA sequences that translate to the same CDR3. The J gene is TRBJ1-1, the V gene TRBV7-3; D gene uncertain. CDR3 size: 13 residues. Deletions cut 5 bases from V and 1 base from J, with 8 bases between. Germline V gene lookup returns CDR1 SGHTA and CDR2 FQGTGA. CDR3 region: CASSPGPNTEAFF. CDR3 nucleotide sequence: TGTGCCAGCAGCCCCGGTCCGAACACTGAAGCTTTCTTT. Combining the CDR3 with reference TRBV7-3 and TRBJ1-1 gives the whole variable domain GAGVSQTPSNKVTEKGKYVELRCDPISGHTALYWYRQSLGQGPEFLIYFQGTGAADDSGLPNDRFFAVRPEGSVSTLKIQRTERGDSAVYLCASSPGPNTEAFFGQGTRLTVV.

The V gene is TRBV7-2, the J gene TRBJ1-3; D gene unclear. The length of the CDR3 is 14 residues. Germline CDR1 reads SGHTA; CDR2 reads FQGNSA. The V gene lost 0 bases and the J gene lost 0 bases, with 3 bases spanning the gap. The CDR3 here is CASSLATSGNTIYF. The CDR3 nucleotides are TGTGCCAGCAGCTTAGCGACCTCTGGAAACACCATATATTTT.

The chain is built from TRBV6-6 and TRBJ1-6, with TRBD1 matching over 8 bases. Looked up from germline, CDR1 is MNHNY and CDR2 is SVGAGI (reference sequence). Unmatched junction bases numbered 8, after V lost 5 bases and J lost 8 bases. CDR3 size: 15 residues. In nucleotides, the CDR3 is TGTGCCAGCAGTCTAGACAGGGGAGGGGATTCACCCCTCCACTTT. Amino acids: CASSLDRGGDSPLHF.

The genes are TRBV29-1 and TRBJ1-2; D may be TRBD1 (6 bases). V was clipped by 0 bases and J by 8 bases, with 16 bases between them. Per germline, CDR1 SQVTM and CDR2 ANQGSEA. CDR3 length equals 14 residues. The CDR3 coding sequence is TGCAGCGTTGAAGATAGGGGGTTCGATATAGGCTACACCTTC. This translates into CSVEDRGFDIGYTF.

The chain carries TRBV6-1 and TRBJ1-2, with 7 bases matching TRBD1. The CDR3 is made up of 13 amino acids. Germline lookup yields CDR1 MNHNS and CDR2 SASEGT. V gave up 2 bases and J gave up 8 bases; unmatched junction bases: 5. The CDR3 reads CASSETGEGGYTF. The CDR3 region has the DNA TGTGCCAGCAGTGAAACAGGGGAGGGGGGCTACACCTTC.

V usage is TRBV7-2 and J usage is TRBJ2-3, with a weak D call TRBD2 (6 bases). Trimming cost V 0 bases and J 0 bases, with 10 bases left between them. CDR3 size: 16 residues. Germline loops: CDR1 SGHTA, CDR2 FQGNSA. The CDR3 sequence: CASSLARRVSTDTQYF. The CDR3 DNA sequence: TGTGCCAGCAGCTTAGCGCGGAGGGTAAGCACAGATACGCAGTATTTT.

The chain combines TRBV6-5 with TRBJ1-5, with D perhaps TRBD1 (5 bases). Germline values: CDR1 MNHEY, CDR2 SVGAGI. The CDR3 runs to 15 residues. Deletions cut 0 bases from V and 6 bases from J, with 12 bases between. CDR3 sequence (DNA): TGTGCCAGCAGTTACTCGGCAGGGAGACGTCAGCCCCAGCATTTT. Its protein is CASSYSAGRRQPQHF.

Only one count was recorded for this clone. V and J are TRBV5-5 and TRBJ1-5; the D gene is possibly TRBD1 (6 bases). Germline V gives CDR1 SGHKS, CDR2 YYEKEE (reference sequence). With 3 bases removed from V and 7 bases from J, the gap between germline ends came to 17 bases. There are 15 residues in the CDR3. DNA of the CDR3: TGTGCCAGCAGCTCCGAACAACAGGGAGGGCAGCCCCAGCATTTT. Protein product: CASSSEQQGGQPQHF.

The gene calls are TRBV7-9 and TRBJ2-3; possibly TRBD2 for D (5 bases). Germline V CDR1 and CDR2: SEHNR, FQNEAQ (reference sequence). The CDR3 runs 15 residues. V was trimmed by 6 bases and J by 4 bases, leaving 17 bases between them. The CDR3 bases are TGTGCCAGCAGTCGACCTCGGGCGGGTCCAGATACGCAGTATTTT. Protein: CASSRPRAGPDTQYF.

This rearrangement joins TRBV5-1 to TRBJ2-7; weak D call: TRBD2 (5 bases). Germline V gene lookup returns CDR1 SGHRS and CDR2 YFSETQ. Trimming shortened V by 4 bases and J by 3 bases, and 14 bases separated the two germline ends. The CDR3 runs to 14 residues. The CDR3 region is CASSEREAVYEQYF. As DNA, the CDR3 is TGCGCCAGCAGCGAACGGGAAGCAGTCTACGAGCAGTACTTC.

This sequence joins TRBV30 and TRBJ1-6; D is possibly TRBD1 (6 bases). With 3 bases removed from V and 7 bases from J, the gap between germline ends came to 16 bases. Germline-derived CDR1 and CDR2 are GTSNPN and SVGIG (reference sequence). This CDR3 contains 15 residues. The CDR3 DNA reads TGTGCCTGGAGGTTGTCGGGGGCGCAGAATTCACCCCTCCACTTT. As protein: CAWRLSGAQNSPLHF.

The rearrangement links TRBV6-5 to TRBJ1-2; D gene uncertain. The V and J ends lost 6 bases and 2 bases respectively, with 13 bases between them. This CDR3 contains 14 residues. From germline, CDR1 is MNHEY and CDR2 SVGAGI. The CDR3 here is CASSIRDPNYGYTF. Here the CDR3 DNA reads TGTGCCAGCAGCATAAGGGATCCCAACTATGGCTACACCTTC.

This rearrangement joins TRBV18 to TRBJ2-5; 11 bases align to TRBD2. The CDR3 totals 15 residues. Germline V CDR1 and CDR2: KGHSH, LQKENI. Losses at the gene ends were 5 bases for V and 3 bases for J; bases not matched to a gene: 5. DNA of the CDR3: TGTGCCAGCTCAACGACTAGCGGGGAAAAAGAGACCCAGTACTTC. Translated, it gives CASSTTSGEKETQYF.

V gene TRBV30 combines with J gene TRBJ1-2, with 7 bases lining up with TRBD1. CDR1 and CDR2 (germline): GTSNPN, SVGIG (reference sequence). V lost 2 bases, J lost 5 bases, and 5 bases stayed unmatched. The CDR3 length is 13 residues. The CDR3 reads CAWSQNRGYGYTF. The CDR3 DNA follows: TGTGCCTGGAGTCAGAACAGGGGTTATGGCTACACCTTC.

The chain links TRBV27 to TRBJ1-5; 12 nucleotides align to TRBD1. Unmatched junction bases numbered 10, after V lost 6 bases and J lost 1 base. Germline values: CDR1 MNHEY, CDR2 SMNVEV (reference sequence). This CDR3 spans 18 amino acids. CDR3 region: CASSRGQGAGSSNQPQHF. CDR3 sequence (DNA): TGTGCCAGCAGCCGGGGACAGGGGGCTGGTTCGAGCAATCAGCCCCAGCATTTT.

This clone has only a few counts. The sample has other DNA sequences that encode this CDR3 too. V is TRBV30 and J is TRBJ2-3; D gene uncertain. There are 13 residues in the CDR3. CDR1 and CDR2 from the germline V gene are GTSNPN and SVGIG (reference sequence). V was pared by 0 bases and J by 3 bases, with 7 bases between. The CDR3 nucleotides read TGTGCCTGGAGTGTACGAGGAACAGATACGCAGTATTTT. Protein product: CAWSVRGTDTQYF.

The chain employs TRBV6-5 and TRBJ1-5; D unresolved. The germline CDR1 and CDR2 sequences are MNHEY and SVGAGI. The CDR3 is 15 residues long. V was cut by 5 bases and J by 0 bases, with 11 bases left in between. The CDR3 loop is CASSLTKYSNQPQHF. The CDR3 bases are TGTGCCAGCAGTCTCACAAAGTATAGCAATCAGCCCCAGCATTTT.

The V call is TRBV5-1, the J call TRBJ1-3; no firm D call. The CDR3 runs to 15 residues. V gave up 0 bases and J gave up 1 base, with 8 bases separating them. Germline V gene sequence: CDR1 SGHRS, CDR2 YFSETQ. In nucleotides, the CDR3 is TGCGCCAGCAGCTTGGTTGGGAATTCTGGAAACACCATATATTTT. Translated, it gives CASSLVGNSGNTIYF.

This sequence joins TRBV11-2 and TRBJ1-4; 7 bases fit TRBD1. Germline-derived CDR1 and CDR2 are SGHAT and FQNNGV. With 3 bases clipped from V and 5 bases from J, the junction kept 6 bases outside the gene matches. The CDR3 is 15 residues long. In DNA, the CDR3 is TGTGCCAGCAGCTTTAATACAGGGGAGAATGAAAAACTGTTTTTT. This translates into CASSFNTGENEKLFF.

The V gene is TRBV2, the J gene TRBJ2-5; D is ambiguous. Trimming removed 5 bases at V and 1 base at J, with 11 bases between. The CDR3 contains 14 residues. CDR1 SNHLY and CDR2 FYNNEI come from the germline V gene. CDR3 amino acids: CASSQRHPQETQYF. In DNA form, the CDR3 reads TGTGCCAGCAGTCAGAGACACCCCCAAGAGACCCAGTACTTC.

The V gene is TRBV7-9, the J gene TRBJ1-3; D perhaps matches TRBD1 (6 bases). The CDR3 consists of 16 residues. Trimming removed 5 bases at V and 0 bases at J, with 14 bases between. The germline gives CDR1 SEHNR, CDR2 FQNEAQ (reference sequence). The CDR3: CASSPPGQISGNTIYF. The CDR3 DNA is TGTGCCAGCAGCCCACCGGGACAAATCTCTGGAAACACCATATATTTT.

This sequence joins TRBV29-1 and TRBJ1-3, with a weak D call TRBD1 (5 bases). Germline CDR1 and CDR2: SQVTM and ANQGSEA. With 6 bases removed from V and 2 bases from J, the gap between germline ends came to 11 bases. This CDR3 is 13 amino acids long. As DNA, the CDR3 is TGCAGCGTGGCCGGGACGGCTGGAAACACCATATATTTT. Its protein is CSVAGTAGNTIYF.

CDR3 residues: CASSPTLSGPETQYF. CDR3 sequence (DNA): TGTGCCAGCAGCCCAACCCTATCGGGTCCCGAGACCCAGTACTTC. J is TRBJ2-5 and V is TRBV7-9; D unresolved. The CDR3 is 15 amino acids. CDR1 is SEHNR and CDR2 is FQNEAQ in the germline V gene (reference sequence). The V and J ends lost 5 bases and 5 bases respectively, with 18 bases between them.

This clone has just one count. The chain combines TRBV18 with TRBJ1-5, with 8 bases lining up with TRBD1. After removal of 2 bases from V and 6 bases from J, the junction contained 6 bases not matched to a gene. Germline loops: CDR1 KGHSH, CDR2 LQKENI. The CDR3 has 15 amino acids. Here the CDR3 DNA reads TGTGCCAGCTCACCAGAGACAGGGGTCAGTCAGCCCCAGCATTTT. This sequence encodes CASSPETGVSQPQHF.

J is TRBJ1-2 and V is TRBV6-1; tentative D call: TRBD1 (6 bases). Germline lookup yields CDR1 MNHNS and CDR2 SASEGT. The CDR3 is 15 amino acids. V was pared by 6 bases and J by 7 bases, with 21 bases between. The CDR3 sequence is CASSSPGAGERGYTF. Written as DNA, the CDR3 is TGTGCCAGCAGCTCGCCTGGGGCAGGGGAACGTGGCTACACCTTC.

V usage is TRBV30 and J usage is TRBJ2-3; the D is unclear. This CDR3 is built from 11 residues. CDR1 and CDR2 (germline): GTSNPN, SVGIG (reference sequence). Trimming cost V 5 bases and J 6 bases, with 9 bases left between them. The CDR3 nucleotides read TGTGCCTGGGACTTGGGGGATACGCAGTATTTT. Translating it yields CAWDLGDTQYF.

The chain has TRBV7-7 and TRBJ2-6; D is undetermined. V lost 5 bases to trimming and J lost 5 bases, with 16 bases between them. The germline V gene has CDR1 SSHAT and CDR2 FNYEAQ (reference sequence). The CDR3 runs to 16 residues. The CDR3 loop reads CASSIGQQSRANVLTF. As DNA, the CDR3 is TGTGCCAGCAGCATAGGCCAACAAAGTCGGGCCAACGTCCTGACTTTC.

The V and J genes are TRBV25-1 and TRBJ1-1; 10 nucleotides agree with TRBD1. The CDR3 has 15 residues. Germline V lookup: CDR1 MGHDK, CDR2 SYGVNS. Trimming removed 4 bases from V and 6 bases from J; junction bases left unmatched: 8. CDR3 sequence: CASSGPGQGYPEAFF. The CDR3 nucleotides are TGTGCCAGCAGTGGACCGGGACAGGGGTACCCTGAAGCTTTCTTT.